The next 3 T cell receptor beta chains were all read from a single sample in a study of blood T cell repertoires in COVID-19. Produced via immunoSEQ multiplex PCR; TCRdb's table is partial and in-frame only. The repertoire consists of some 250,000 clones, with about nine tenths occurring once and the leading ten covering roughly a sixth. Sequencing input: PBMCs or T cells enriched from blood (not recorded which). These receptors originate from a man between 18 and 35 years old who had recovered from COVID-19.

Concerning this clone: The junction differs from germline at one of its ends, possibly a read error. The gene calls are TRBV28 and TRBJ2-5; 7 bases are a match to TRBD1. Per germline, CDR1 MDHEN and CDR2 SYDVKM. CDR3 length equals 14 residues. The CDR3 bases are TGTGCCAGCAGTAGAGGGGACAGACAAGATACCCAGTACTTC. It encodes CASSRGDRQDTQYF.

This sequence joins TRBV12-3 or TRBV12-4 and TRBJ2-1; TRBD2 might be the D (6 bases). This CDR3 has 13 residues. The V end lost 7 bases, the J end lost 9 bases, and 16 bases lay between the germline ends. The CDR3 DNA sequence: TGTGCCAGCATTTTGCAATCGGAGGGTGAGCAGTTCTTC. The encoded protein is CASILQSEGEQFF.

J is TRBJ1-5 and V is TRBV7-2, with 8 nucleotides matching TRBD1. CDR1 is SGHTA, CDR2 FQGNSA, per germline. J lost 4 bases, V lost 5 bases, and 10 bases had no gene match. The CDR3 runs to 16 residues. The CDR3 sequence: CASSRTPDRGNQPQHF. In nucleotides, the CDR3 is TGTGCCAGCAGCCGGACTCCCGACAGGGGAAATCAGCCCCAGCATTTT.